This record concerns one T cell receptor (beta chain) sequence. In the authors' methods: Amplification with reference gene primers provided the estimates of nucleated cell counts. Here immunoSEQ multiplex PCR was the method, and the copy in TCRdb shows in-frame clones only, minus some. V and J calls plus clone size are reproduced from that table; the DNA served to infer D and trimming. There are fewer than 60,000 clones in the sample; 86% occur only once, and about 26% lies in the top ten. These data originate in a study of blood T cell repertoires in COVID-19. Across the study: COVID-19 samples, acute and convalescent, were from the United States, Italy and Spain. T cells, B-cell-depleted T cells, or PBMCs supplied cDNA or gDNA.

The CDR3 sequence is 13 residues long. V lost 7 bases and J lost 2, with 11 bases in between. This chain connects TRBV12-3 or TRBV12-4 to TRBJ1-1; D not certain. Source material: peripheral blood. This clonotype originated in a woman of 80 years or more with acute or convalescent COVID-19. CDR3: CASNTAANTEAFF. Written as DNA, the CDR3 is TGTGCCAGCAACACTGCGGCTAACACTGAAGCTTTCTTT.